These T cell receptor beta chains were read from a single sample in a study of blood T cell repertoires in COVID-19. Using immunoSEQ multiplex PCR, the repertoire was profiled, and TCRdb retains in-frame clones only, with some absent. The sample has about 120,000 clones, 65% to 90% seen once; the top ten hold approximately 11%. Source material: peripheral blood. The receptors originated from a man aged 80 or over with acute or convalescent COVID-19. Both conserved end residues are part of each CDR3. Fields, in order: CDR3 DNA, CDR3 protein, clone size, CDR3 length, D gene, V gene, J gene. D genes are given only for firm matches. A clone size is listed for some rows: how often the clone was seen (once, few, many), or a class if it is expanded.

TGTGCCAGCAGCTTATTAACGGATTCACCCCTCCACTTT	CASSLLTDSPLHF	once	13	NA	TRBV11-1	TRBJ1-6
TGCGCCAGCACCTGGACTAGCGGGGCCTACGAGCAGTACTTC	CASTWTSGAYEQYF	once	14	TRBD2	TRBV5-1	TRBJ2-7
TGTGCCAGCACCAAAGAACAGGGGGCGAGGCAGCCCCAGCATTTT	CASTKEQGARQPQHF	NA	15	TRBD1	TRBV2	TRBJ1-5
TGCGCCAGCAGCCAAGTACTTCCAGGGGGGACTCCTGGGCCCGAGGGGAAACTGTTTTTT	CASSQVLPGGTPGPEGKLFF	NA	20	TRBD1	TRBV4-3	TRBJ1-4
TGTGCCTGGAGTGTACGCACAGGGGATCAGCCCCAGCATTTT	CAWSVRTGDQPQHF	NA	14	TRBD1	TRBV30	TRBJ1-5
TGTGCCACCAGCATTCGGGGGGCCGCGGGTGAGCAGTACTTC	CATSIRGAAGEQYF	NA	14	NA	TRBV15	TRBJ2-7
TGTGCCAGCACCAGACAATTTTCACCCCTCCACTTT	CASTRQFSPLHF	NA	12	NA	TRBV12-3/TRBV12-4	TRBJ1-6
TGTGCCAGCAGCTTTTCGCGGGACACTGAAGCTTTCTTT	CASSFSRDTEAFF	NA	13	NA	TRBV7-9	TRBJ1-1
TGTGCCAGCAGTCGCGTCTCCGATTCACCCCTCCACTTT	CASSRVSDSPLHF	NA	13	NA	TRBV6-5	TRBJ1-6
TGTGCCAGCAGCTTCGGACTAGCGGCATTTGGCACAGATACGCAGTATTTT	CASSFGLAAFGTDTQYF	NA	17	TRBD2	TRBV7-2	TRBJ2-3
TGTGCCAGCACTCGGACAGTTTCCTACAATGAGCAGTTCTTC	CASTRTVSYNEQFF	NA	14	NA	TRBV19	TRBJ2-1
TGTGCCAGCAGCTTAGGGGGGACAGCGAATGAGCAGTTCTTC	CASSLGGTANEQFF	NA	14	TRBD1	TRBV11-3	TRBJ2-1
TGTGCCATCAGTGGGCTAGGGGATGTCTATGGCTACACCTTC	CAISGLGDVYGYTF	NA	14	NA	TRBV10-3	TRBJ1-2
TGTGCCAGCAGGTCCCCGAGCACCGGGGAGCTGTTTTTT	CASRSPSTGELFF	NA	13	NA	TRBV9	TRBJ2-2
TGCGCCAGCAGCCAAGATCCCAGCGGGGCGTACACAGATACGCAGTATTTT	CASSQDPSGAYTDTQYF	NA	17	TRBD2	TRBV4-3	TRBJ2-3
TGTGCCAGCTCGCAGGGGTCCAGGTATGGCTACACCTTC	CASSQGSRYGYTF	once	13	NA	TRBV18	TRBJ1-2
TGTGCCAGCAGTTTAGGGGGACACTCTTATGGCTACACCTTC	CASSLGGHSYGYTF	NA	14	NA	TRBV27	TRBJ1-2
TGTGCCAGCTCACCAGGTCCGGGAAATAGCAATCAGCCCCAGCATTTT	CASSPGPGNSNQPQHF	NA	16	NA	TRBV18	TRBJ1-5
TGCGCCAGCAGCTTGTCGGGACAGGCCTCAGAAGCTTTCTTT	CASSLSGQASEAFF	NA	14	TRBD1	TRBV5-1	TRBJ1-1
TGTGCCAGCAGTGAGGGACAGGGGAGGGAAAAACTGTTTTTT	CASSEGQGREKLFF	NA	14	TRBD1	TRBV2	TRBJ1-4
TGTGCCAGCAGCCAACCGCCGGGGGGCGGCGACGAGCAGTACTTC	CASSQPPGGGDEQYF	NA	15	NA	TRBV4-2	TRBJ2-7
TGTGCCAGCAGCCGGGGTCGGGATCCTAACTATGGCTACACCTTC	CASSRGRDPNYGYTF	NA	15	NA	TRBV6-5	TRBJ1-2
TGTGCCAGCGGGAGAGAACAGGGGACTAATGAAAAACTGTTTTTT	CASGREQGTNEKLFF	NA	15	TRBD1	TRBV25-1	TRBJ1-4
TGCGCCAGCAGCCCGACACTAGCGGGAGGAATAGAGACCCAGTACTTC	CASSPTLAGGIETQYF	NA	16	TRBD2	TRBV4-1	TRBJ2-5
TGTGCCAGCGACAGGGGCCGGGATGGCTACACCTTC	CASDRGRDGYTF	NA	12	TRBD1	TRBV2	TRBJ1-2
TGTGCCAGCAGCTTGAACACCGATAACTATGGCTACACCTTC	CASSLNTDNYGYTF	NA	14	NA	TRBV5-4	TRBJ1-2
TGTGCCAGCAGCCCAAGCGGAGGTGCCTACAATGAGCAGTTCTTC	CASSPSGGAYNEQFF	NA	15	NA	TRBV11-3	TRBJ2-1
TGCAGTGCCTACGATTATGGCTACACCTTC	CSAYDYGYTF	NA	10	NA	TRBV20-1	TRBJ1-2
TGTGCCAGCAGCTTAGCCCACCCCGGACTAGCGGGAGGGATGGCCTACGAGCAGTACTTC	CASSLAHPGLAGGMAYEQYF	few	20	TRBD2	TRBV7-2	TRBJ2-7